This T cell receptor (beta chain) originates from a study of response to subunit inactivated influenza vaccine. The germline gives CDR1 SQVTM, CDR2 ANQGSEA. Losses at the gene ends were 2 bases for V and 0 bases for J; bases not matched to a gene: 3. There are 15 residues in the CDR3. TCRdb itself ran the RT-PCR reads through MiXCR, one entry per CDR3 protein. This table holds hundreds of thousands of distinct CDR3 sequences, around a sixth found once. This specimen was PBMCs from blood, taken 5 days after vaccination. This TCR was sampled from a man aged 45-65 years who received an inactivated influenza vaccine. The chain has TRBV29-1 and TRBJ2-1, with TRBD2 identical over 8 bases. The CDR3 spells CSVEPLAGSYNEQFF. The CDR3 DNA reads TGCAGCGTTGAACCCCTAGCGGGCTCCTACAATGAGCAGTTCTTC.